The rows below give T cell receptor beta chains drawn from one sample of a study of T-cell memory formation after mild COVID-19. TCRdb re-analysed the 5' RACE reads in MiXCR, keeping a single row per CDR3 protein. The sample has under 200,000 distinct CDR3 sequences, roughly 30% seen once. The sequencing sample was made of PBMCs or a T cell subset sorted from them (not recorded which). These receptors came from an adult woman who had mild COVID-19 (a few samples of this study predate the infection). Cell type and time point are not known. Both conserved end residues are part of each CDR3. D genes are given only for firm matches. Clone size appears in some rows only: once, few, many, or a class for an expanded clone.

CDR3 | D | V | size
CASSLGVDPRTDTQYF | - | TRBV5-1 | -
CASSLSEGLAGGPGTGELFF | TRBD2 | TRBV27 | few
CASSSDGPQDEKLFFF | - | TRBV7-6 | -
CSARDRIISYEQYF | - | TRBV20-1 | few
CASSSGSRSSGNTIYF | - | TRBV5-4 | few
CASSYSRGMNTEAFF | - | TRBV6-6 | -
CSVETRLAVYNEQFF | TRBD2 | TRBV29-1 | few
CASSLYPGQGQETQYF | TRBD1 | TRBV5-6 | -
CSVEDRKSGNTIYF | - | TRBV29-1 | -
CASSLARHRDRENEQFF | TRBD1 | TRBV7-9 | few
CASSQGAGKNYGYTF | - | TRBV3-1 | -
CSVDGTAQGTPLDEQFF | - | TRBV29-1 | -
CASRVVGANVLTF | - | TRBV12-3/TRBV12-4 | -
CSVSGRLSEETQYF | - | TRBV29-1 | -
CSVETVDLNTEAFF | - | TRBV29-1 | -
CASQGQSSYNEQFF | TRBD1 | TRBV25-1 | -
CASSLGVRETQYF | - | TRBV13 | -
CASGIRAGRDTEAFF | - | TRBV18 | few
CASSSTGAWYGYTF | - | TRBV27 | -
CASSPLAGTGITDTQYF | TRBD1 | TRBV7-9 | -
CASSAPGPVAYF | - | TRBV6-5 | few
CSVEEPRDSQVF | TRBD1 | TRBV29-1 | -
CASGRGSTEAFF | - | TRBV12-3/TRBV12-4 | few
CARSPGSGEQYF | - | TRBV18 | few
CATSLAGGWNNEQFF | TRBD2 | TRBV24-1 | -
CASEDTSMNTEAFF | - | TRBV19 | few
CASSLAGQGAQTQYF | TRBD1 | TRBV5-6 | -
CATSDSVTGGATDTQYF | - | TRBV24-1 | -
CASSSDGGLAGDWGETQYF | TRBD2 | TRBV11-3 | -
CASSDRRSTGELFF | - | TRBV2 | few
CASSLGGRVNTEAFF | - | TRBV5-1 | few
CASSIGNTGANVLTF | - | TRBV19 | -
CAWSGWGRTDTQYF | - | TRBV30 | -
CASSPGSTGRNYGYTF | TRBD1 | TRBV3-1 | -
CASGLVTTEQYF | TRBD2 | TRBV6-2/TRBV6-3 | -
CAIEEGGSDEQFF | - | TRBV10-3 | -
CASSLGRDRGSEQYF | TRBD1 | TRBV27 | -
CASSLAGVGFSSGANVLTF | - | TRBV27 | -